This T cell receptor (beta chain) originates from a study of PD-1 blockade in classical Hodgkin lymphoma. Points from the study as a whole: A significant rise in TCR diversity was seen by C4D1 for CD4+ cells but not for CD8+ cells. There remain no defined causes for the repertoire differences, which possibly reflect disease activity or prior therapy. Complete responders' diversity at baseline resembled that of newly diagnosed patients.

The time point is: cycle 4 day 1 (C4D1), after less than 7 weeks of nivolumab. Every one of the patients relapsed after autologous stem cell transplantation (brentuximab vedotin exposure was variable). Magnetic negative selection of thawed PBMCs was the method by which CD4+ T cells were purified. About this clone itself: Its antigen is still unknown.

Repertoires were generated with immunoSEQ multiplex PCR, while TCRdb's copy carries only in-frame clones and drops some. The table shows 15,000 to 20,000 clones, with around 75% occurring only once. Per germline, CDR1 LGHNA and CDR2 YNFKEQ. This CDR3 has 16 residues. V was cut by 0 bases and J by 0 bases, with 10 bases left in between. The clonotype was recovered from a human donor with classical Hodgkin lymphoma. The starting material was CD4+ T cells from blood, obtained before the fourth cycle of nivolumab. The V gene is TRBV4-2, the J gene TRBJ2-3; D not certain. The CDR3 DNA reads as TGTGCCAGCAGCCAAGAAGACTGGCTTAGCACAGATACGCAGTATTTT. Protein sequence: CASSQEDWLSTDTQYF.